This T cell receptor (beta chain) was captured by sequencing in a study of blood T cell repertoires in COVID-19. CDR3 length: 17 residues. V was clipped by 2 bases and J by 0 bases; unmatched bases: 8. Looked up from germline, CDR1 is ENHRY and CDR2 is SYGVKD. Assay used: immunoSEQ multiplex PCR; TCRdb lists only in-frame clones, some missing. The sample includes some 180,000 clones, roughly 80% of them seen just once. This clonotype was sampled from a woman in her thirties or forties with COVID-19, enrolled during active disease. The chain uses TRBV10-3 and TRBJ2-3, with 7 bases lining up with TRBD2. Sequenced sample: peripheral blood. The chain's CDR3 is CAISETPSGTSTDTQYF. For the CDR3, the DNA is TGTGCCATCAGTGAGACTCCTAGCGGCACTAGCACAGATACGCAGTATTTT.